Described below is a single TCR beta chain sequence and its context. The CDR3 extends over 12 amino acids. The V and J ends lost 4 bases and 2 bases respectively, with 6 bases between them. Germline V gene sequence: CDR1 SGHTA, CDR2 FQGTGA. Data came from immunoSEQ multiplex PCR; TCRdb stores just in-frame clones and leaves some out. There are about 80,000 clones in the sample; 95% to 98% occur only once, and roughly 0.33% lies in the top ten. This record comes from a study of technical replicates of blood from several donors. Sequenced: T cells isolated from PBMCs. The chain recombines TRBV7-3 with TRBJ2-7; D is undetermined. The receptor's source is a human donor in good health. CDR3 sequence (DNA): TGTGCCAGCAGCTCAGCGCCCTACGAGCAGTACTTC. It encodes CASSSAPYEQYF.